This T cell receptor beta chain comes out of a study of cytomegalovirus exposure and HLA in healthy donors. The PCR made use of 60 Vbeta and 13 Jbeta primers. TCRdb keeps only in-frame clones here, not all; method: immunoSEQ multiplex PCR. The table records about 160,000 clones, about 79% of them present only once. The material sequenced was PBMCs. This TCR was recovered from a woman in her forties or fifties in good health and CMV-seropositive.

The CDR3 DNA sequence: TGTGCCAGCAGTTACATGGGACAGTACAATGAGCAGTTCTTC. This translates into CASSYMGQYNEQFF. The chain employs TRBV6-6 and TRBJ2-1, with 7 bases that match TRBD1. Germline CDR1 and CDR2: MNHNY and SVGAGI (reference sequence). The CDR3 length is 14 residues. V lost 2 bases, J lost 4 bases, and 2 bases stayed unmatched.